This record looks at one T cell receptor (beta chain) sequence and its context. Its target antigen remains unknown. No base quality information exists; no much larger clone differs at one position. This sample was included in a study of OX40 agonist ivuxolimab in advanced cancers. Study-level background: Ivuxolimab was a fully human IgG2 agonistic monoclonal antibody targeting the costimulatory receptor OX40 (CD134). Intravenous ivuxolimab was administered to patients every 2 weeks at six dose levels: 0.01, 0.1, 0.3, 1.5, 3 and 10 mg/kg. Of the approximately 53 patients in dose escalation, around 19 had hepatocellular carcinoma, approximately 15 had melanoma, 9 had renal cell carcinoma and 9 had head and neck cancer. A male proportion of 70% to 90% and a mean age of about 60 years, ranging from 23 to 79, were recorded for the dose-escalation cohort. Prior anti-PD-1, anti-PD-L1 or anti-CTLA-4 therapy was permitted, and 30% to 50% of dose-escalation patients had received checkpoint inhibitors. Partial responses were achieved by three dose-escalation patients, of whom one had hepatocellular carcinoma and two had cutaneous melanoma. Peripheral TCRbeta sequencing was intended to test whether TCR sequence diversity was altered and clonal T-cell expansion was caused by ivuxolimab. The paper describes the monotherapy dose-escalation part (N of about 57 patients) of the phase I trial of ivuxolimab. Beyond this particular receptor, the publication reports: Low levels of normalized T-cell clonal expansion were also seen in some nonresponding patients. After ivuxolimab, CD8+ T cells had more expanded clones than CD4+ T cells on average. In the 0.1-3.0 mg/kg groups, partial responders had among the lowest normalized peripheral clonal expansion, particularly in CD8+ T cells. Which antigens the clonally expanded peripheral T cells were specific for was not determined. At doses of 0.1 to 3.0 mg/kg, clonal expansion of both CD4+ and CD8+ blood T cells was observed from baseline to week 6.

To sequence the TCRbeta CDR3 region, genomic DNA was isolated from the sorted cells. The immunoSEQ Assay was used for sequencing of TCRbeta CDR3 regions. In its TCRdb copy, this immuneACCESS table keeps in-frame sequences only and misses some clones. Where compared with another copy, unresolved V genes explain less than half of these, and the others have no known cause. This sample is represented by 70,000 to 95,000 clones; roughly 84% of them were singletons. Clones ranked in the top ten supply 6.2% of the sample. Looking up the germline V gene (reference sequence) yields CDR1 SEHNR and CDR2 FQNEAQ. Spanning cysteine to phenylalanine, the CDR3 consists of 13 amino acids. The read is trimmed to its CDR3 DNA, 39 bases read in frame from base 1. V and J lose 3 bases and 4 bases, and a span of 8 bases separates them. Patients with autoimmune disease history or receiving systemic immunosuppression were excluded from the trial. Peripheral blood for TCR sequencing was drawn from every dose cohort at baseline, at cycle 4 day 1 and at cycle 7 day 1. The samples were drawn from a first-in-human, open-label, multicenter phase I dose-escalation trial of ivuxolimab. Adults with locally advanced or metastatic melanoma, renal cell, hepatocellular, or head and neck squamous cell carcinoma were enrolled in the trial. Before TCR sequencing, CD4+ T cells and CD8+ T cells from peripheral blood were sorted into separate populations.

The sequence joins TRBV7-9 to TRBJ2-3; too little of a D gene remains to name it. This receptor was taken from an adult with an advanced solid tumor such as melanoma, head and neck, liver or kidney cancer. Source: CD4+ or CD8+ T cells sorted from blood, taken in a trial of the OX40 agonist ivuxolimab. The DNA sequence is TGTGCCAGCAGCTTCGGCGCCCCAGATACGCAGTATTTT. It translates to CASSFGAPDTQYF.